The following is a T cell receptor beta chain sequence with its context. This record belongs to a study of blood T cell repertoires in COVID-19. Study details: The samples span acute and convalescent COVID-19 from the United States, Italy and Spain.

Only in-frame clones appear in the TCRdb table, and some are missing; sequencing was by immunoSEQ multiplex PCR. Here the sample spans a few hundred thousand clones, around 90% being singletons. The CDR3 contains 14 residues. In germline, CDR1 is SGHTA, CDR2 FQGNSA. Trimming removed 5 bases at V and 5 bases at J, with 13 bases between. The age range of participants was about 18 to 95 years, with residence in about two dozen US areas. Among Cohort 3 donors, those recovered had two negative PCRs, clearance, or symptom resolution. Sequencing input: PBMCs or T cells enriched from blood (not recorded which). The source of this sequence is a woman between 40 and 55 years old who had recovered from COVID-19. The chain uses TRBV7-2 and TRBJ1-3; possibly TRBD1 for D (5 bases). CDR3 protein: CASSPGGSRNTIYF. CDR3 in DNA: TGTGCCAGCAGCCCTGGGGGGAGTCGAAACACCATATATTTT.